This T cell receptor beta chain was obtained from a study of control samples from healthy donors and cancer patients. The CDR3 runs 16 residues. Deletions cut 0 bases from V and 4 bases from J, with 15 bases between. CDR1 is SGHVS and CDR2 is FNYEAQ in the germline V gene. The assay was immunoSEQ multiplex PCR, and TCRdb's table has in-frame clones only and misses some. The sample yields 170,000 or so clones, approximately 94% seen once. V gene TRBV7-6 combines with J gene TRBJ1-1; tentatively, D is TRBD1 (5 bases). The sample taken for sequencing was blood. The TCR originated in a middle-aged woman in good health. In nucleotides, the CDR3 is TGTGCCAGCAGCTTAGCGTCGGGGGGTTGGGGCACTGAAGCTTTCTTT. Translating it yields CASSLASGGWGTEAFF.